Shown below are 13 T cell receptor beta chains from a single sample sequenced in a study of graft-versus-host responses after intestinal transplantation. TCRdb's copy holds only in-frame clones and misses some; the assay was immunoSEQ multiplex PCR. The sample has some 15,000 clones; about 61% are singletons. Intraepithelial plus lamina propria lymphocytes were released by processing graft tissue. This specimen consisted of ileum tissue, obtained 524 days after transplant. The receptor set was obtained from a human patient who received an intestinal transplant, so some T cells may come from the graft donor.

The sample holds a few counts of this clone. The chain couples TRBV5-8 to TRBJ1-2, with a possible D match to TRBD1 (6 bases). The germline V gene has CDR1 SGHTS and CDR2 YDEGEE. V lost 4 bases and J lost 4, with 20 bases in between. The CDR3 has 16 residues. CDR3 residues: CASSKLSGELTYGYTF. The CDR3 bases are TGTGCCAGCAGCAAACTCTCAGGGGAGCTTACCTATGGCTACACCTTC. Together with reference TRBV5-8 and TRBJ1-2, the CDR3 gives the full variable domain: EAGVTQSPTHLIKTRGQQATLRCSPISGHTSVYWYQQALGLGLQFLLWYDEGEERNRGNFPPRFSGRQFPNYSSELNVNALELEDSALYLCASSKLSGELTYGYTFGSGTRLTVV.

This sequence joins TRBV5-5 and TRBJ2-4; the D gene is possibly TRBD1 (5 bases). The germline gives CDR1 SGHKS, CDR2 YYEKEE (reference sequence). This CDR3 has 17 amino acids. Trimming removed 3 bases at V and 1 base at J, with 17 bases between. CDR3 loop: CASSSPQTDGAKNIQYF. CDR3 coding DNA: TGTGCCAGCAGCTCCCCGCAGACAGACGGGGCCAAAAACATTCAGTACTTC.

J is TRBJ1-2 and V is TRBV7-8, with 9 bases fitting TRBD1. The CDR3 contains 14 residues. V lost 4 bases to trimming and J lost 4 bases; unmatched junction nucleotides: 4. CDR1 is SGHVS, CDR2 FQNEAQ, per germline. CDR3 bases: TGTGCCAGCAGCTCGGGACAGGGCGGCTATGGCTACACCTTC. Residues: CASSSGQGGYGYTF. Full variable domain (rest looked up from reference TRBV7-8 and TRBJ1-2): GAGVSQSPRYKVAKRGQDVALRCDPISGHVSLFWYQQALGQGPEFLTYFQNEAQLDKSGLPSDRFFAERPEGSVSTLKIQRTQQEDSAVYLCASSSGQGGYGYTFGSGTRLTVV.

This CDR3 reads CASSLDRVLVSITEAFF. The CDR3 bases are TGTGCCAGCAGCTTGGACAGGGTGCTAGTCTCGATCACTGAAGCTTTCTTT. V gene TRBV7-2 combines with J gene TRBJ1-1; 8 bases fit TRBD1. V gave up 3 bases and J gave up 4 bases; unmatched junction bases: 13. This CDR3 comprises 17 residues. Per germline, CDR1 SGHTA and CDR2 FQGNSA. Full variable domain (remainder filled in from reference TRBV7-2 and TRBJ1-1): GAGVSQSPSNKVTEKGKDVELRCDPISGHTALYWYRQSLGQGLEFLIYFQGNSAPDKSGLPSDRFSAERTGGSVSTLTIQRTQQEDSAVYLCASSLDRVLVSITEAFFGQGTRLTVV.

The chain has TRBV5-5 and TRBJ1-1; TRBD1 might be the D (5 bases). CDR1 is SGHKS and CDR2 is YYEKEE in the germline V gene (reference sequence). The CDR3 spans 15 residues. V lost 1 base and J lost 0, with 10 bases in between. The CDR3 is CASSLYTDMNTEAFF. The CDR3 DNA reads TGTGCCAGCAGCTTGTACACGGACATGAACACTGAAGCTTTCTTT.

V and J are TRBV27 and TRBJ1-1, with D possibly matching TRBD1 (6 bases). The germline V gene has CDR1 MNHEY and CDR2 SMNVEV (reference sequence). V dropped 4 bases and J dropped 4 bases, with 13 bases sitting between them. The length of the CDR3 is 14 residues. CDR3 nucleotides: TGTGCCAGCAGTTACTTACAGGGACGCACTGAAGCTTTCTTT. It encodes CASSYLQGRTEAFF.

This clone came up a few times. V and J are TRBV30 and TRBJ2-1; 8 nucleotides agree with TRBD2. The CDR3 is 16 residues long. Germline trimming cut 3 bases from V and 0 bases from J; bases unmatched to any gene: 7. Looked up from germline, CDR1 is GTSNPN and CDR2 is SVGIG (reference sequence). The CDR3 DNA reads as TGTGCCTGGAGCCGGGGGGGGGCCAGCTCCTACAATGAGCAGTTCTTC. It translates to CAWSRGGASSYNEQFF.

This clone was recorded only once. This chain joins TRBV5-4 and TRBJ1-1, with D tentatively TRBD1 (5 bases). This CDR3 spans 17 amino acids. The V end was cut by 0 bases, the J end by 2 bases, with 17 bases between. The V gene's germline CDR1 is SGHNT and CDR2 YYREEE (reference sequence). CDR3 coding DNA: TGTGCCAGCAGCTTGGGGAACACAGGATCAGCAAACACTGAAGCTTTCTTT. Residues: CASSLGNTGSANTEAFF.

This clone was recorded at least ten times. This rearrangement joins TRBV25-1 to TRBJ2-5; 12 nucleotides agree with TRBD2. V was clipped by 5 bases and J by 4 bases; unmatched bases: 8. Germline loops: CDR1 MGHDK, CDR2 SYGVNS. The CDR3 contains 16 residues. CDR3 residues: CASSPRTSGVVETQYF. The CDR3 DNA reads as TGTGCCAGCAGTCCCCGGACTAGCGGGGTCGTAGAGACCCAGTACTTC.

The V gene is TRBV25-1, the J gene TRBJ1-3; D is possibly TRBD1 (5 bases). The germline gives CDR1 MGHDK, CDR2 SYGVNS. Trimming removed 4 bases at V and 2 bases at J, with 21 bases between. This CDR3 comprises 18 residues. As DNA, the CDR3 is TGTGCCAGCAGTGGATTTGCCGTCCGGGGGTTCCCTGGAAACACCATATATTTT. Its translation is CASSGFAVRGFPGNTIYF.

The chain couples TRBV5-5 to TRBJ2-3, with a possible D match to TRBD2 (6 bases). V was clipped by 4 bases and J by 2 bases, with 17 bases between them. Germline V CDR1 and CDR2: SGHKS, YYEKEE (reference sequence). The CDR3 totals 16 residues. CDR3 protein: CASSARAGVTTDTQYF. Here the CDR3 DNA reads TGTGCCAGCAGCGCACGAGCGGGTGTAACCACAGATACGCAGTATTTT.

The gene calls are TRBV7-6 and TRBJ2-1, with 13 bases matching TRBD2. V shed 2 bases and J 7 bases; nucleotides not matched to a gene: 14. Germline V gene data show CDR1 as SGHVS and CDR2 as FNYEAQ. The CDR3 totals 19 residues. The CDR3 protein is CASSLRGLAGADFQNEQFF. The CDR3 coding sequence is TGTGCCAGCAGCTTAAGAGGACTAGCGGGGGCCGATTTCCAGAATGAGCAGTTCTTC.

The chain links TRBV6-4 to TRBJ2-2; TRBD2 aligns across 11 bases. In germline, CDR1 is MRHNA, CDR2 SNTAGT. The CDR3 consists of 16 residues. Trimming removed 5 bases from V and 3 bases from J; junction bases left unmatched: 5. Here the CDR3 reads CASSPSSGGHTGELFF. In DNA form, the CDR3 reads TGTGCCAGCAGTCCATCTAGCGGGGGGCACACCGGGGAGCTGTTTTTT.